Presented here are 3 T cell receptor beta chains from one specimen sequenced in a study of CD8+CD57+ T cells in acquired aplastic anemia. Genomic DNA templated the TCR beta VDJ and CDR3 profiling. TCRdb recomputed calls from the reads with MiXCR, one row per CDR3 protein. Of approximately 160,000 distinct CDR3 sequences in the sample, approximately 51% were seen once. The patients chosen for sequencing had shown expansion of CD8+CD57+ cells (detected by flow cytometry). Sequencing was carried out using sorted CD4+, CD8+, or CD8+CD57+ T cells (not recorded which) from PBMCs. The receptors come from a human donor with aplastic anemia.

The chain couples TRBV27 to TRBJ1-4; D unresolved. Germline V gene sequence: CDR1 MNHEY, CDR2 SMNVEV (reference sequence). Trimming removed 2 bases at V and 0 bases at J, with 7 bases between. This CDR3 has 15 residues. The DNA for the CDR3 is TGTGCCAGCAGTTTACGGGGTGCAACTAATGAAAAACTGTTTTTT. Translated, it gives CASSLRGATNEKLFF.

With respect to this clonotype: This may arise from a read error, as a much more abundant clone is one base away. Here the CDR3 reads CASSQDGGLPGGGLFF. In nucleotides, the CDR3 is TGTGCCAGCAGCCAAGATGGCGGGCTGCCCGGCGGGGGGCTGTTTTTT. The gene calls are TRBV4-2 and TRBJ2-2; TRBD2 agrees at 7 bases. There are 16 residues in the CDR3. Germline lookup yields CDR1 LGHNA and CDR2 YNFKEQ.

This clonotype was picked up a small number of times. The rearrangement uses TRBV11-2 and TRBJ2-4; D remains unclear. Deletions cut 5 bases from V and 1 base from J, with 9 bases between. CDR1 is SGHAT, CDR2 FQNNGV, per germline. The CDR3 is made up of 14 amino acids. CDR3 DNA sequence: TGTGCCAGCAGCAAACAGATCGCCAAAAACATTCAGTACTTC. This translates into CASSKQIAKNIQYF. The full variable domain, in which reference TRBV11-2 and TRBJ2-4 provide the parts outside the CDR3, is EAGVAQSPRYKIIEKRQSVAFWCNPISGHATLYWYQQILGQGPKLLIQFQNNGVVDDSQLPKDRFSAERLKGVDSTLKIQPAKLEDSAVYLCASSKQIAKNIQYFGAGTRLSVL.